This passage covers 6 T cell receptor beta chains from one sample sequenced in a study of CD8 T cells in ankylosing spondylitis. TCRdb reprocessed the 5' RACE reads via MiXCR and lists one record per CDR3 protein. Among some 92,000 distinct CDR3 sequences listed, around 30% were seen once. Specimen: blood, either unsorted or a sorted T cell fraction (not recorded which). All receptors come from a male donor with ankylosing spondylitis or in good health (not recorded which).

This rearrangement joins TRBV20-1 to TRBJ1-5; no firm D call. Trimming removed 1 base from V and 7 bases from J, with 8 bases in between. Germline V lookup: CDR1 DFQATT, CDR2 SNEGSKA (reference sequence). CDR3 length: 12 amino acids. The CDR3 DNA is TGCAGTGCTAGAGGGGGAGGGCAGCCCCAGCATTTT. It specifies CSARGGGQPQHF.

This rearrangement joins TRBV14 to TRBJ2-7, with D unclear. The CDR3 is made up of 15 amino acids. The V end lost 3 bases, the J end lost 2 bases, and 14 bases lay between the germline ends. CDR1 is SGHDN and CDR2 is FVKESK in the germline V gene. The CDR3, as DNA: TGTGCCAGCAGCCATGTCGTGGGCTTAACCTACGAGCAGTACTTC. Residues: CASSHVVGLTYEQYF.

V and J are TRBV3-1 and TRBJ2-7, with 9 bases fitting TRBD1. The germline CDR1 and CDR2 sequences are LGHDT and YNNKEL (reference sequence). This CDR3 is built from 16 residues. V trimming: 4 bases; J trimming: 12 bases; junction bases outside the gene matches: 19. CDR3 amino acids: CASSRSGTGRVRGPYF. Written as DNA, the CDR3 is TGTGCCAGCAGCCGGTCCGGGACAGGGAGGGTTCGGGGACCGTACTTC.

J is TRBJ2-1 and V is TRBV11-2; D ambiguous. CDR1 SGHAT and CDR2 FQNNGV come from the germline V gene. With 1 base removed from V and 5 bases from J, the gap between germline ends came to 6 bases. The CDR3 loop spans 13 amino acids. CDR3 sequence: CASSLGVNNEQFF. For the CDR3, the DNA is TGTGCCAGCAGCTTAGGTGTCAACAATGAGCAGTTCTTC.

CDR3 in DNA: TGCAGCGTTGACAGGGGGCAAGAGACCCAGTACTTC. It is translated as CSVDRGQETQYF. The V and J genes are TRBV29-1 and TRBJ2-5; 7 positions agree with TRBD1. There are 12 residues in the CDR3. The germline gives CDR1 SQVTM, CDR2 ANQGSEA. Trimming removed 3 bases from V and 2 bases from J; junction bases left unmatched: 0.

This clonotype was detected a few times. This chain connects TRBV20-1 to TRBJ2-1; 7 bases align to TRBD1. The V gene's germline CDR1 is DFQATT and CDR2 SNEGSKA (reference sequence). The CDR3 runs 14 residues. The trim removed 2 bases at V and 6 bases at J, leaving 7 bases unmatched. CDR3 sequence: CSARQQGLFNEQFF. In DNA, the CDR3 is TGCAGTGCTAGACAACAGGGGCTCTTCAATGAGCAGTTCTTC.